This T cell receptor (beta chain) was obtained from a study of beta chain features in type 1 diabetes. Study context: When patients were set against healthy donors, age, gender and cell yields were similar.

This clone was counted a few times. The target antigen is unknown. Expressed TCRB transcripts were sequenced because the entire RNA isolate underwent reverse transcription. Profiled with immunoSEQ multiplex PCR; TCRdb holds only in-frame clones, not every one. Seen here are hundreds of thousands of clones, roughly 15% observed once, and the top ten hold over 5%. Germline loops: CDR1 MNHEY, CDR2 SVGAGI. Trimming at V came to 4 bases and at J to 2 bases, leaving 7 bases not matched to a gene. This CDR3 contains 15 residues. All of the sorted populations showed purity greater than 98%. Study observations and caveats: It was possible that PCR favored shorter templates, equally so in patients and controls.

The clonotype was recovered from a man aged 30-40 years in good health. V gene TRBV6-5 combines with J gene TRBJ1-2; 7 bases line up with TRBD1. Sample: central memory CD4+ T cells from blood. CDR3 residues: CASSSFRQGNYGYTF. The CDR3 coding sequence is TGTGCCAGCAGTTCCTTCCGACAGGGAAACTATGGCTACACCTTC.